The sequence of this TCR beta chain was determined in a study of cytomegalovirus exposure and HLA in healthy donors (dated by TCRdb to about 2017). Regarding the complete study: In an earlier analysis of under 600 of the donors, about 260 Gb of sequence data and 120 million or so unique TCR beta sequences from about 180 million T cells were reported. HLA typing included class I and class II loci at four-digit resolution. An earlier analysis of some 600 of the donors applied high-throughput TCR beta sequencing to assess whether each TCR beta V gene segment acted as functional or pseudogenic. The study combined high-throughput TCR immunosequencing, statistical association of individual TCRs with disease status, and machine learning to predict cytomegalovirus infection status. Every discovery cohort repertoire had been produced on one sequencing platform. The study profiled the T cell repertoires of hundreds of subjects by immunosequencing and related them to cytomegalovirus serostatus. An early release covering roughly 600 HLA-typed donors comprised about 290 gigabases of sequencing data and 85 million or so unique TCR sequences. Genome-wide SNP genotypes for about three fifths of the roughly 670 donors were used in a later genetic analysis, which treated that subset as a discovery cohort. The study aimed to test whether signatures of past pathogen exposure could be identified by cataloging public T cell receptors. Roughly 5 DR-DQ haplotypes were handled as single units for association and clustering, since linkage in the cohort was strong. Rather than using new phenotypic data, the later analysis identified candidate immune exposures from TCR beta sequences and from how often those sequences occurred across donors. Besides the first cohort of about 730 subjects, a separate validation cohort made up of roughly 120 different subjects was used. Donor age, sex, ethnicity and CMV serostatus were collected together with the repertoire data. Typing coverage varied by locus: about 629-640 donors for A, B, C, DRB1 and DQB1; roughly 510 for DQA1; about 600 for DPA1; under 490 for DPB1. In a later analysis, previously published TCR beta repertoires from 666 donors were re-analyzed and high-resolution HLA genotyping was added so that TCR occurrence patterns could be studied. Of the roughly 400 genotyped donors, roughly 80% fell in the genetic ancestry cluster associated with self-reported Caucasian donors. Among about 360 genotyped donors of the cohort, an average of approximately 250,000 unique TCR beta nucleotide sequences were sequenced per donor, roughly 20% of them non-productive.

The receptor library was made with the immunoSEQ multiplex PCR assay. For the multiplex PCR, a mixture combining 60 forward primers for TCR Vbeta segments and 13 reverse primers for TCR Jbeta segments was used. The CDR3 region of rearranged TCR beta genes was amplified from genomic DNA with a multiplex PCR assay. On the Illumina HiSeq System, the amplified TCR beta libraries were sequenced as 87-base-pair reads. On the authors' methods: A later analysis tallied 80 million to 95 million unique TCR beta chains across the roughly 610 repertoires, and approximately 12 million of those chains were shared by two or more donors. Raw reads were error-corrected and collapsed into unique sequences by a nearest-neighbor algorithm in which closely related sequences were merged to remove PCR and sequencing errors. CDR3 sequences were aligned to IMGT reference sequences to assign V, D and J gene segments. For a sequence to be retained, a match of at least six nucleotides to both a V gene segment and a J gene segment was required. A rearrangement was called productive if the CDR3 had no stop codons and remained in frame with V and J, and every other rearrangement was called non-productive. Following IMGT convention, CDR3 was defined as the stretch from the second conserved V-encoded cysteine to the conserved J-encoded phenylalanine. The earlier analysis of fewer than 700 of the donors excluded sequences that lacked an unambiguous match to a single V gene segment. In an earlier analysis of 587 of the donors, V segments were called functional above 56.7% productive rearrangements and were called segregating when the between-donor standard deviation exceeded 5%. A statistical classification framework was developed to diagnose cytomegalovirus status using the catalog of TCR beta chain sequences. In a later analysis, TCR nucleotide sequences were compared against IMGT/GENE-DB human TR gene sequences so that V and J genes could be assigned. In a later analysis, CDR3 sequences and most-parsimonious VDJ recombination scenarios were assigned using the TCRdist pipeline. In a later analysis, every TCR beta chain was defined by the combination of its CDR3 amino acid sequence and its V-gene family, and reads without a unique V-gene family were dropped. In a later analysis, around 600 highly shared, low-generation-probability nucleotide sequences were removed to address suspected cross-contamination and a sequencing artifact. For each public chain, a later analysis derived a clonal expansion index from normalized ranks of inferred template counts within each repertoire. A later analysis computed generation probabilities with a VDJ recombination model fitted to out-of-frame rearrangements, and checked the results against IGoR. In a later analysis, hypergeometric tests were used to score TCR-TCR, TCR-HLA and TCR-CMV co-occurrence, with a repertoire-size bias correction applied to TCR pairs. To estimate false discovery rates, a later analysis permuted the HLA or CMV assignments 20 times. In a later analysis, co-occurring TCRs were grouped with DBSCAN, and TCRdist sequence similarity was added when clustering was performed within HLA-allele-positive subsets. Repertoires with fewer than 30,000 or more than 120,000 public chains, plus five repertoires with anomalous nucleotide sharing, were excluded from co-occurrence clustering. The clones in this table, taken by TCRdb from immuneACCESS, are in-frame only. Not every clone is retained; where verified, under half of the shortfall comes from an unresolved V gene, and the cause of the rest is unknown. Clone size and the V and J calls come from that table; the DNA yielded D and trimming. In all, the sample holds 150,000 or so clones, and approximately 80% of those were seen once. The ten top clones hold around 13% of the sample.

The cohort comprised 710 or so healthy bone marrow donors. At the time of sampling, all cohort members were nominally healthy, though unrecorded immune exposures were likely present. The donor tested CMV seropositive, placing the donor among the 289 seropositive members of the cohort. Every donor gave a peripheral blood sample, and the peripheral blood mononuclear cells from that sample were used for TCR beta sequencing. The Qiagen DNeasy Blood Extraction Kit was used to extract genomic DNA from the blood cell samples. From a lookup of the germline V gene, CDR1 and CDR2 are ENHRY and SYGVKD. The trim is 3 bases for V and 5 bases for J, with a gap of 5 bases between the germline ends. The CDR3, cysteine through phenylalanine, is 12 amino acids long. Of the read, only the CDR3 DNA is kept; its 36 bases are in frame from base 1. This clone occurred a few times. Its antigen specificity is not known. No base-level quality is on record; no much larger clone is a single base apart.

Here is what the overall study found, with its caveats: A few of the identified cytomegalovirus-associated TCR beta chains were confirmed in vitro to be specific for cytomegalovirus antigens. In the study, 150 to 200 TCR beta chains were listed as associated with cytomegalovirus. Presence/absence analyses assumed roughly uniform sequencing depth across donors, an assumption that may not hold. Compared with the approximately 710-donor mean, donors in an Asian-associated ancestry cluster had fewer N-insertions in productive TCRs, according to a later genetic analysis. Correlated functional status among segregating V segments might reflect linkage disequilibrium, but an unknown experimental factor could not be ruled out. When HLA alleles, especially DR and DQ, strongly co-occurred, attributing TCR associations to individual alleles was difficult. In a later analysis, several top co-occurrence clusters were reported to appear linked to parvovirus B19, influenza, CMV and Epstein-Barr virus. Broadly in line with IMGT annotations, most TCR beta V segments showed up in productive rearrangements about 90% or about 30% of the time in an earlier analysis of 450 to 600 of the donors. A further reported finding was that TCR beta sequences accurately predicted the HLA-A and HLA-B alleles for most subjects in the first cohort. In this cohort, only TCR beta chains were sequenced, and detectable features were limited by the absence of alpha or paired-chain data. According to a later analysis, most CMV-associated TCR beta chains appeared to be HLA-restricted, and the HLA associations seemed to be driven largely by CMV exposure. Some IMGT-functional V segments, including TRBV6-2 and TRBV6-3, could not be told apart with the 87-base-pair reads, so those segments were excluded. In a later genetic analysis, a missense DCLRE1C variant was associated with V-gene and J-gene trimming of TCR beta chains, and the association was replicated in an independent cohort. Immune exposure information for the cohort was limited to CMV serostatus. In a later analysis, the rate of TCR association differed among HLA loci, with DRB1 alleles having the most associated TCRs and HLA-C alleles having the fewest. Cytomegalovirus status was reported to be diagnosed by the classifier with high specificity and sensitivity in both the original and validation cohorts. The earlier analysis of almost 600 of the donors excluded 15 to 20 rarely observed V segments, including chromosome 9 orphons, because counts were too low. The sequencing pipeline was judged likely to have produced a cluster of highly shared sequence variants as a technical artifact. Most TCR sequences were seen in very few donors, while some public TCRs were found in many individuals. Compared with equally common non-associated chains, HLA-associated TCR beta chains in a later analysis were more clonally expanded and had lower generation probabilities. Specific HLA alleles were associated with 18,000 or so TCR beta sequences at a false discovery rate of 0.05 in a later analysis. It was suggested by the authors that the approach could potentially be generalized to other disease states and immunological phenotypes. Because HLA typing was unavailable for some donors at each locus, only the typed subset was used in association tests.

Sequencing used PBMCs. The TCR comes from a man aged 25-45 years in good health and CMV-seropositive. The receptor chain draws on TRBV10-3 and TRBJ1-5, with the D gene not confidently named. The nucleotide sequence reads TGTGCCATCAGTGACAGCGATCAGCCCCAGCATTTT. Its translation is CAISDSDQPQHF.